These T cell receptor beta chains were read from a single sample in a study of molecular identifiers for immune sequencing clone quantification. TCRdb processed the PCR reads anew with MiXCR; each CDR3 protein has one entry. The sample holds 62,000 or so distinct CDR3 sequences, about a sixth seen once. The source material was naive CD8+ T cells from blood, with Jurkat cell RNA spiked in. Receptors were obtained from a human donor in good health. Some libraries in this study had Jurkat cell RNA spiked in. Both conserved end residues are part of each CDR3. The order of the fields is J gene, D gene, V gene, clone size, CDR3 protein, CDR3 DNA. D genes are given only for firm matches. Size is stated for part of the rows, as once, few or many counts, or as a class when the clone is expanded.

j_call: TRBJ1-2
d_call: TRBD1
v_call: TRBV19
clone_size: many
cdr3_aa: CASQVSGDSYGYTF
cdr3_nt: TGTGCCAGTCAAGTATCAGGGGACAGCTATGGCTACACCTTC

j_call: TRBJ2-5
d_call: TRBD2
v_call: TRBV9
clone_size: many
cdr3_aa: CASSPHPLAGNIETQYF
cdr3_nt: TGTGCCAGCAGCCCCCACCCCTTAGCGGGAAACATAGAGACCCAGTACTTC

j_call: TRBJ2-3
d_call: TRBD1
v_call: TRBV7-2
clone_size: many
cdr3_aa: CASSLEGQGVGYTDTQYF
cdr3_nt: TGTGCCAGCAGCTTAGAGGGACAGGGGGTAGGTTACACAGATACGCAGTATTTT

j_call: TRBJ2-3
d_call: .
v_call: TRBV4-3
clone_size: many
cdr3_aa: CASSQAREADTQYF
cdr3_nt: TGCGCCAGCAGCCAGGCCAGGGAGGCAGATACGCAGTATTTT

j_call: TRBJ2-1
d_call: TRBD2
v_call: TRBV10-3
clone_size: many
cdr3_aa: CAISEPGLAGFEQFF
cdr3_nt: TGTGCCATCAGTGAGCCGGGACTAGCGGGATTTGAGCAGTTCTTC

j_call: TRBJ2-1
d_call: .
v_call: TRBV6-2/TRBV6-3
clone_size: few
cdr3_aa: CASSYNMGRGDGNEQFF
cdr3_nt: TGTGCCAGCAGTTACAACATGGGTAGAGGGGACGGGAATGAGCAGTTCTTC

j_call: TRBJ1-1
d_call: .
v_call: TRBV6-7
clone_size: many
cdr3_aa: CASTKGWTEAFF
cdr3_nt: TGTGCCAGCACTAAGGGGTGGACTGAAGCTTTCTTT

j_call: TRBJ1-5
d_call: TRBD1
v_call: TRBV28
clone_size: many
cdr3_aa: CASSAGTGGTFRNQPQHF
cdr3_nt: TGTGCCAGCAGTGCCGGGACAGGGGGTACCTTTCGGAATCAGCCCCAGCATTTT

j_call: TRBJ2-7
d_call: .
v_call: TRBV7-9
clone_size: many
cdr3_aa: CASSLEGVAAYEQYF
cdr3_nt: TGTGCCAGCAGCTTAGAAGGGGTAGCAGCCTACGAGCAGTACTTC

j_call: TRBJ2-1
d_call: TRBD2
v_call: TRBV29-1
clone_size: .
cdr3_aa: CSVDTGGPFF
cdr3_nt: TGCAGCGTTGATACGGGAGGGCCGTTCTTC

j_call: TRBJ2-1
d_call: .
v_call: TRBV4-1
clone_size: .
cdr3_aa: CASSLTSGQDNEQFF
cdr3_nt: TGCGCCAGCAGCCTGACCTCCGGGCAGGACAATGAGCAGTTCTTC

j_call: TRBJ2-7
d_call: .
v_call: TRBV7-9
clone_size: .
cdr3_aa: CAISLFRYEQYF
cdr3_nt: TGTGCCATCAGCTTATTCCGCTACGAGCAGTACTTC

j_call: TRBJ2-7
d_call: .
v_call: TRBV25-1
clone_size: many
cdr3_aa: CASSELWCEQYF
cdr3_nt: TGTGCCAGCAGTGAATTGTGGTGCGAGCAGTACTTC

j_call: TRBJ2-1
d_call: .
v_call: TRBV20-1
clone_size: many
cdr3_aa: CSAISTDFSYNEQFF
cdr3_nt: TGCAGTGCTATAAGTACGGACTTTTCCTACAATGAGCAGTTCTTC

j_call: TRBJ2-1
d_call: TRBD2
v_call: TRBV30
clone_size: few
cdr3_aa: CAWTPPEAGGPNEQFF
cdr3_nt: TGTGCCTGGACCCCACCTGAAGCGGGAGGGCCAAATGAGCAGTTCTTC

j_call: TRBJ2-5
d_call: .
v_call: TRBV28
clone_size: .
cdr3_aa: CASTNKHRDRETQYF
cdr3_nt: TGCGCCAGCACAAATAAACACAGGGACCGAGAGACCCAGTACTTC

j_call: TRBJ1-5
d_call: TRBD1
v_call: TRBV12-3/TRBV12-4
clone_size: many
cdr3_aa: CASGPDRGNQPQHF
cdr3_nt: TGTGCCAGCGGCCCCGACAGGGGTAATCAGCCCCAGCATTTT

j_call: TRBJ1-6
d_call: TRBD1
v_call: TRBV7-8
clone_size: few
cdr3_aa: CASSSGQGDSPLHF
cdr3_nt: TGTGCCAGCAGCTCTGGACAGGGAGATTCACCCCTCCACTTT

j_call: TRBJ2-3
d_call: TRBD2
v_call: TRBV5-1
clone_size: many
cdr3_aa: CASSHRLARRSDTQYF
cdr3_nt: TGCGCCAGCAGCCACAGACTAGCGCGGCGCTCAGATACGCAGTATTTT

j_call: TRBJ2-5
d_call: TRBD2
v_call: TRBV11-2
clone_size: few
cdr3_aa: CASSLGGGDGGGLIWGQETQYF
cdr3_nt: TGTGCCAGCAGCTTAGGGGGAGGGGATGGGGGAGGGCTTATCTGGGGGCAAGAGACCCAGTACTTC

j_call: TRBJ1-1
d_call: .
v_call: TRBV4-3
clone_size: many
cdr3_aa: CASSQVEGNTEAFF
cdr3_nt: TGCGCCAGCAGCCAAGTAGAGGGGAACACTGAAGCTTTCTTT

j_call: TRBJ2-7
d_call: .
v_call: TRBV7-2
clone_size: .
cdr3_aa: CASTDSYEQYF
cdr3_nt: TGTGCCAGCACCGACTCCTACGAGCAGTACTTC

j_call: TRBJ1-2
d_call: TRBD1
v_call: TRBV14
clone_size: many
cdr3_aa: CASSPEGQGSYGYTF
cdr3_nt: TGTGCCAGCAGCCCCGAAGGACAGGGCAGCTATGGCTACACCTTC

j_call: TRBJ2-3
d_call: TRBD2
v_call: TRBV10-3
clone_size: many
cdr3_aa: CARPGTSPTDTQYF
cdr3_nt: TGTGCTCGGCCGGGGACTAGCCCCACAGATACGCAGTATTTT

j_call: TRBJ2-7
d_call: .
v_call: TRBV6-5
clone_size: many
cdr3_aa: CASSYGQVYEQYF
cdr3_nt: TGTGCCAGCAGTTACGGGCAGGTTTACGAGCAGTACTTC

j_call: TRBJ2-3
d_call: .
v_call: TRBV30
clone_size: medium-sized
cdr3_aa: CAWSVSAANTQYF
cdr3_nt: TGTGCCTGGAGTGTGTCGGCAGCGAATACGCAGTATTTT